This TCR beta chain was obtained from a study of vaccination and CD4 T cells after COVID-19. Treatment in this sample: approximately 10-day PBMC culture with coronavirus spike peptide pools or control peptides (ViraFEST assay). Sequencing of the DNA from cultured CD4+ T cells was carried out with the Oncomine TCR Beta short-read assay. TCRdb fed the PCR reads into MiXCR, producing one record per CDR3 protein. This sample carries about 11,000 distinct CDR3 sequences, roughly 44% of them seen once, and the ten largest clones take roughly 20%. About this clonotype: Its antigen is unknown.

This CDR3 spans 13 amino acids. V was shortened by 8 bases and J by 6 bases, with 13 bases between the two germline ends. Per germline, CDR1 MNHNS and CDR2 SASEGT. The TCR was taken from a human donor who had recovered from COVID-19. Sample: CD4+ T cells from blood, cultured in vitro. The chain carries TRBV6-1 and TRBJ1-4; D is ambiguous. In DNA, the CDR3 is TGTGCCAGCTCCGGCTTAGAGGATGAAAAACTGTTTTTT. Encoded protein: CASSGLEDEKLFF.